The 4 T cell receptor beta chains presented below share a single source sample, sequenced in a study of T cell changes during pregnancy in multiple sclerosis. TCRdb's table, derived via immunoSEQ multiplex PCR, lists solely in-frame clones and lacks some. This repertoire shows some 41,000 clones, approximately 91% found once; its top ten account for about 0.43%. The material sequenced was CD4+ T cells from peripheral blood mononuclear cells, taken in the third trimester of pregnancy. All receptors come from a female donor in good health, enrolled as a control in a pregnancy study.

Only one count was recorded for this clone. The chain has TRBV14 and TRBJ1-5; D gene unclear. Trimming took off 0 bases at V and 7 bases at J, with 7 bases between the two ends. The CDR3 extends over 13 amino acids. From germline, CDR1 is SGHDN and CDR2 FVKESK. CDR3 coding DNA: TGTGCCAGCAGCCAAGATTGGCGGCAGCCCCAGCATTTT. Its translation: CASSQDWRQPQHF.

This chain joins TRBV6-4 and TRBJ2-1; TRBD2 agrees at 12 bases. Trimming cost V 5 bases and J 5 bases; bases outside gene matches: 4. The germline V gene encodes CDR1 MRHNA and CDR2 SNTAGT. The length of the CDR3 is 15 residues. The CDR3 spells CASSPGLAGNNEQFF. As DNA, the CDR3 is TGTGCCAGCAGTCCGGGACTAGCGGGCAACAATGAGCAGTTCTTC.

The genes are TRBV28 and TRBJ1-1, with 8 bases matching TRBD1. Germline assignment: CDR1 MDHEN and CDR2 SYDVKM. CDR3 length: 14 amino acids. V lost 6 bases to trimming and J lost 3 bases; unmatched junction nucleotides: 6. CDR3 sequence: CASRPDRADTEAFF. CDR3 nucleotides: TGTGCCAGCAGGCCGGACAGGGCTGACACTGAAGCTTTCTTT.

The chain recombines TRBV20-1 with TRBJ2-1; D not certain. CDR1 and CDR2 (germline): DFQATT, SNEGSKA (reference sequence). V dropped 5 bases and J dropped 8 bases, with 7 bases sitting between them. The CDR3 length is 10 residues. CDR3 residues: CSASPDEQFF. In DNA, the CDR3 is TGCAGTGCTTCCCCCGATGAGCAGTTCTTC.